A selection of T cell receptor beta chains follows, all from one sample in a study of tumour-infiltrating T cells in Burkitt lymphoma. Libraries were prepared by immunoSEQ multiplex PCR; TCRdb keeps only in-frame clonotypes and omits some of them. The sample lists some 15,000 clones, approximately 29% occurring once. Source material: tumor tissue. The origin of the receptors is a human donor with diffuse large B-cell lymphoma. Each CDR3 is given with its conserved first and last residue. A D gene is named only where the DNA matches it firmly. The size entry is marked missing in some rows and otherwise reads once, few, many or a size class.

CDR3 DNA: TGCAGCGTTGAAGACCCGACAGCTTCTGGGGAAGCTTTCTTT
CDR3 protein: CSVEDPTASGEAFF
clone size: few
V gene: TRBV29-1
J gene: TRBJ1-1
D gene: NA

CDR3 DNA: TGTGCCAGCAGTTTACAGACAGGGGGTATCACAGATACGCAGTATTTT
CDR3 protein: CASSLQTGGITDTQYF
clone size: NA
V gene: TRBV28
J gene: TRBJ2-3
D gene: TRBD1

CDR3 DNA: TGTGCCAGCAGTTACACTAGGGGCGGAGAGACCCAGTACTTC
CDR3 protein: CASSYTRGGETQYF
clone size: NA
V gene: TRBV6-5
J gene: TRBJ2-5
D gene: NA

CDR3 DNA: TGTGCCAGCAGTTTCGGGGGGGCCAAAAACATTCAGTACTTC
CDR3 protein: CASSFGGAKNIQYF
clone size: NA
V gene: TRBV27
J gene: TRBJ2-4
D gene: TRBD2

CDR3 DNA: TGCGCCAGCAGCCAAGCCCGACTAGACTACAATGAGCAGTTCTTC
CDR3 protein: CASSQARLDYNEQFF
clone size: once
V gene: TRBV4-1
J gene: TRBJ2-1
D gene: NA

CDR3 DNA: TGTGCCAGCAGCGGTACAAACATAGGGGACGGGGATGAGCAGTTCTTC
CDR3 protein: CASSGTNIGDGDEQFF
clone size: NA
V gene: TRBV7-9
J gene: TRBJ2-1
D gene: NA

CDR3 DNA: TGTGCCAGCAGCTTGGACCCGATGAGCTCCTACGAGCAGTACTTC
CDR3 protein: CASSLDPMSSYEQYF
clone size: medium-sized
V gene: TRBV5-6
J gene: TRBJ2-7
D gene: NA

CDR3 DNA: TGTGCCAGCAGCTTAGGACAGGGAGTCTACTATGGCTACACCTTC
CDR3 protein: CASSLGQGVYYGYTF
clone size: medium-sized
V gene: TRBV11-2
J gene: TRBJ1-2
D gene: TRBD1

CDR3 DNA: TGTGCCAGCAGCCCAGTGATAGCGGGCGTCTTAATCTCCTACGAGCAGTACTTC
CDR3 protein: CASSPVIAGVLISYEQYF
clone size: NA
V gene: TRBV7-6
J gene: TRBJ2-7
D gene: TRBD2

CDR3 DNA: TGTGCCTGGAGTGGGGCCTGGGGGAATATCACTGAAGCTTTCTTT
CDR3 protein: CAWSGAWGNITEAFF
clone size: NA
V gene: TRBV30
J gene: TRBJ1-1
D gene: NA

CDR3 DNA: TGCGCCAGCTCTCTAGCGGGGTCCTACAATGAGCAGTTCTTC
CDR3 protein: CASSLAGSYNEQFF
clone size: NA
V gene: TRBV5-1
J gene: TRBJ2-1
D gene: TRBD2

CDR3 DNA: TGCGCCAGCGGGGCCTACGGACCGGCCATAAGCACAGATACGCAGTATTTT
CDR3 protein: CASGAYGPAISTDTQYF
clone size: few
V gene: TRBV5-1
J gene: TRBJ2-3
D gene: NA

CDR3 DNA: TGCGCCAGCAGCACGGGACAGTTGAACACTGAAGCTTTCTTT
CDR3 protein: CASSTGQLNTEAFF
clone size: few
V gene: TRBV5-1
J gene: TRBJ1-1
D gene: TRBD1

CDR3 DNA: TGTGCCAGTAGTCTGGGACGGCCGAACACCGGGGAGCTGTTTTTT
CDR3 protein: CASSLGRPNTGELFF
clone size: NA
V gene: TRBV19
J gene: TRBJ2-2
D gene: NA

CDR3 DNA: TGTGCCAGCAGTTTCAGCTCCTACAATGAGCAGTTCTTC
CDR3 protein: CASSFSSYNEQFF
clone size: NA
V gene: TRBV27
J gene: TRBJ2-1
D gene: NA

CDR3 DNA: TGTGCCAGCAGTACAGACAGGGGCGCCTACAATGAGCAGTTCTTC
CDR3 protein: CASSTDRGAYNEQFF
clone size: NA
V gene: TRBV2
J gene: TRBJ2-1
D gene: TRBD1

CDR3 DNA: TGTGCCAGCAGTAGGGACGCCGCTCAGAACTATGGCTACACCTTC
CDR3 protein: CASSRDAAQNYGYTF
clone size: few
V gene: TRBV2
J gene: TRBJ1-2
D gene: NA

CDR3 DNA: TGTGCCAGCAGCTCCTTAGAGGGTGGGGTGTTTTTT
CDR3 protein: CASSSLEGGVFF
clone size: few
V gene: TRBV7-2
J gene: TRBJ1-4
D gene: NA

CDR3 DNA: TGTGCCAGCAGCTTCTCCGATCGCTACACCTTC
CDR3 protein: CASSFSDRYTF
clone size: few
V gene: TRBV5-5
J gene: TRBJ1-2
D gene: NA

CDR3 DNA: TGCAGCGTTGGACCAGCTAACTATGGCTACACCTTC
CDR3 protein: CSVGPANYGYTF
clone size: NA
V gene: TRBV29-1
J gene: TRBJ1-2
D gene: NA

CDR3 DNA: TGTGCCAGCAGCCCCCCCTGGACTAGCAATGAGCAGTTCTTC
CDR3 protein: CASSPPWTSNEQFF
clone size: NA
V gene: TRBV9
J gene: TRBJ2-1
D gene: TRBD2

CDR3 DNA: TGTGCCAGCAGCCCCCGGGCAGTGAACACTGAAGCTTTCTTT
CDR3 protein: CASSPRAVNTEAFF
clone size: NA
V gene: TRBV5-5
J gene: TRBJ1-1
D gene: NA

CDR3 DNA: TGTGCCAGCAGTTACAGGGACTATGGCTACACCTTC
CDR3 protein: CASSYRDYGYTF
clone size: few
V gene: TRBV6-5
J gene: TRBJ1-2
D gene: NA

CDR3 DNA: TGTGCCAGCAGCTTAGCGAACTTCTTCTCTGGAAACACCATATATTTT
CDR3 protein: CASSLANFFSGNTIYF
clone size: few
V gene: TRBV7-2
J gene: TRBJ1-3
D gene: NA

CDR3 DNA: TGTGCCAGCAGCTTAGGAGCGGGCCAAGAGACCCAGTACTTC
CDR3 protein: CASSLGAGQETQYF
clone size: few
V gene: TRBV13
J gene: TRBJ2-5
D gene: NA

CDR3 DNA: TGTGCCAGCAGCGTAGGTAGCCGGGACTACGAGCAGTACTTC
CDR3 protein: CASSVGSRDYEQYF
clone size: NA
V gene: TRBV9
J gene: TRBJ2-7
D gene: NA

CDR3 DNA: TGTGCCTGGAGTCCCTCCAGGGAGAACACCATATATTTT
CDR3 protein: CAWSPSRENTIYF
clone size: NA
V gene: TRBV30
J gene: TRBJ1-3
D gene: NA

CDR3 DNA: TGTGCCAGCAGTTTAGCGGGGCGCACTAATTTC
CDR3 protein: CASSLAGRTNF
clone size: NA
V gene: TRBV28
J gene: TRBJ1-2
D gene: NA

CDR3 DNA: TGTGCCACCGGAGCAAGGGAGGGAAACACCGGGGAGCTGTTTTTT
CDR3 protein: CATGAREGNTGELFF
clone size: few
V gene: TRBV9
J gene: TRBJ2-2
D gene: TRBD2

CDR3 DNA: TGTGCCAGCAGCCACAGCATAGCGGGGAGCTCTGGAAACACCATATATTTT
CDR3 protein: CASSHSIAGSSGNTIYF
clone size: few
V gene: TRBV7-8
J gene: TRBJ1-3
D gene: NA

CDR3 DNA: TGTGCCAGCAGCCGTAACAGGGGCATTTCCCACGAGCAGTACTTC
CDR3 protein: CASSRNRGISHEQYF
clone size: NA
V gene: TRBV5-6
J gene: TRBJ2-7
D gene: TRBD1